The clone carrying this T cell receptor (beta chain) was observed many times. What it recognizes is unknown. V shed 4 bases, J shed 1 base, and the junction held 8 bases outside the gene matches. The length of the CDR3 is 16 residues. Germline V CDR1 and CDR2: SGHTA, FQGNSA. This entry is derived from a study of response to subunit inactivated influenza vaccine. Findings and caveats of the study: Seasonal influenza vaccination, on each occasion, was suggested by the authors to recruit few new T cells.

Each CDR3 protein is one row after TCRdb ran MiXCR on the RT-PCR reads. The sample lists approximately 490,000 distinct CDR3 sequences, approximately 7.2% occurring once. The TCR comes from a man aged 50-75 years who received an inactivated influenza vaccine. The V gene is TRBV7-2, the J gene TRBJ2-3; 7 bases map to TRBD1. This specimen consisted of PBMCs from blood, obtained 23 to 25 months after vaccination. CDR3 region: CASSSQPGQRTDTQYF. The CDR3 DNA reads TGTGCCAGCAGCTCTCAGCCGGGACAGCGCACAGATACGCAGTATTTT. Together with reference TRBV7-2 and TRBJ2-3, the CDR3 gives the full variable domain: GAGVSQSPSNKVTEKGKDVELRCDPISGHTALYWYRQSLGQGLEFLIYFQGNSAPDKSGLPSDRFSAERTGGSVSTLTIQRTQQEDSAVYLCASSSQPGQRTDTQYFGPGTRLTVL.